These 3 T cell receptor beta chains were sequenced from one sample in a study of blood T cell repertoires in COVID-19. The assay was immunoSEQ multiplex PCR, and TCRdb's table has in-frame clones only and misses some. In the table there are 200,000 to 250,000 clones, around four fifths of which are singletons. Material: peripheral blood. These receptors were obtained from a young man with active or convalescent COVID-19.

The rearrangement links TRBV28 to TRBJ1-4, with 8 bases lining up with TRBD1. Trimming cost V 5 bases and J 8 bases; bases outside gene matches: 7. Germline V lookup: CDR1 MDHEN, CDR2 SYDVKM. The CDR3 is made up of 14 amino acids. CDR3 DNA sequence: TGTGCCAGCAGTCTTGGACAGGGTGGGGAAAAACTGTTTTTT. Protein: CASSLGQGGEKLFF.

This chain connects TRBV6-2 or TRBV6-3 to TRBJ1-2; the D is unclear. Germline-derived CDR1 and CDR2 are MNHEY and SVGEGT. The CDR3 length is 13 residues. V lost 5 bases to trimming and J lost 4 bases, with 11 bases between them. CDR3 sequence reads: CASSNVGSYGYTF. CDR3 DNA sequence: TGTGCCAGCAGTAATGTCGGGTCCTATGGCTACACCTTC.

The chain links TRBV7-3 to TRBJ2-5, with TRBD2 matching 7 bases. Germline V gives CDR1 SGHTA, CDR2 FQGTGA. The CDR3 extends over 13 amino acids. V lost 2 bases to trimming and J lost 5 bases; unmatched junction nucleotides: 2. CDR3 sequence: CASSLWRGETQYF. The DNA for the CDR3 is TGTGCCAGCAGCTTATGGCGGGGGGAGACCCAGTACTTC.